This is a list of T cell receptor beta chains from one sample in a study of blood T cells in healthy people across ages. Each CDR3 protein is one row after TCRdb ran MiXCR on the 5' RACE reads. The sample holds under 1,100,000 distinct CDR3 sequences, less than 25% seen once. The same data also contributed to another study, on T cells of mothers and their children.

The source material was blood. The receptor set was obtained from a girl aged 2-9 years in good health. Both conserved end residues are part of each CDR3.

v_gene: TRBV28
j_gene: TRBJ2-3
CDR3aa: CASSSYRAQTDTQYF

v_gene: TRBV20-1
j_gene: TRBJ1-6
CDR3aa: CSALGDREDSPLHF

v_gene: TRBV18
j_gene: TRBJ2-3
CDR3aa: CASSPSGKGTDTQYF

v_gene: TRBV6-1
j_gene: TRBJ1-5
CDR3aa: CASSGTGTGYQPQHF

v_gene: TRBV20-1
j_gene: -
CDR3aa: CSAPDASSYEQYF

v_gene: TRBV6-2/TRBV6-3
j_gene: -
CDR3aa: CASSRGGPYEQYF

v_gene: TRBV2
j_gene: TRBJ2-5
CDR3aa: CASSVRDSQETQYF

v_gene: TRBV5-1
j_gene: TRBJ2-4
CDR3aa: CASSRAGGDIQYF

v_gene: TRBV18
j_gene: TRBJ1-2
CDR3aa: CACSTPADYGYTF

v_gene: TRBV27
j_gene: TRBJ1-2
CDR3aa: CASSLSSINGYTF

v_gene: TRBV5-4
j_gene: TRBJ2-3
CDR3aa: CASSLILAGGHTDTQYF

v_gene: TRBV5-1
j_gene: TRBJ1-4
CDR3aa: CASSSEEYEKLFF

v_gene: TRBV12-3/TRBV12-4
j_gene: TRBJ2-1
CDR3aa: CASSFAGLVIHEQFF

v_gene: TRBV7-8
j_gene: TRBJ1-2
CDR3aa: CASSPSVRGTLYGYTF

v_gene: TRBV15
j_gene: TRBJ2-2
CDR3aa: CATRNVGVHTGELFF

v_gene: TRBV28
j_gene: TRBJ2-2
CDR3aa: CASSLVGPSTGELFF

v_gene: TRBV6-5
j_gene: TRBJ2-2
CDR3aa: CANRSGSYTGELFF

v_gene: TRBV7-2
j_gene: TRBJ2-5
CDR3aa: CASATSGQETQYF

v_gene: TRBV20-1
j_gene: TRBJ2-3
CDR3aa: CSARDSGDDTDTQYF

v_gene: TRBV7-9
j_gene: TRBJ1-1
CDR3aa: CASSGTPNTEAFF